These T cell receptor beta chains were read from a single sample in a study of shared clonotypes between healthy human individuals. Method: immunoSEQ multiplex PCR; TCRdb's copy keeps in-frame clones and lacks some. This sample has approximately 1.4 million clones; 98% occur once, and the top ten carry roughly 0.42%. The specimen was naive CD4+ T cells sorted from blood. The receptors originated from a man aged 30-40 years in good health. The CDR3 runs from the conserved cysteine through the conserved F or W. D genes are given only for firm matches. Clone size is shown for a subset of rows, as once, few, many or a class of expanded clone.

j_gene,abundance,v_gene,len,d_gene,CDR3aa,CDR3nt
TRBJ2-5,once,TRBV5-4,16,TRBD2,CASSLRSSGLQETQYF,TGTGCCAGCAGCTTGCGGTCTAGCGGGCTCCAAGAGACCCAGTACTTC
TRBJ2-3,NA,TRBV19,13,NA,CASSKGGTDTQYF,TGTGCCAGTAGTAAGGGGGGCACAGATACGCAGTATTTT
TRBJ1-2,NA,TRBV5-1,13,NA,CASSLGPGDGYTF,TGCGCCAGCAGCTTGGGGCCAGGGGATGGCTACACCTTC
TRBJ1-4,once,TRBV5-8,15,TRBD1,CASNRGDTTNEKLFF,TGTGCCAGTAACAGGGGGGACACAACTAATGAAAAACTGTTTTTT
TRBJ1-2,once,TRBV6-1,15,NA,CANKPRPNGGYGYTF,TGTGCCAACAAACCTAGGCCCAACGGGGGCTATGGCTACACCTTC
TRBJ2-5,NA,TRBV18,14,NA,CASSPSIPQETQYF,TGTGCCAGCTCACCATCTATTCCCCAAGAGACCCAGTACTTC
TRBJ2-7,NA,TRBV7-9,13,TRBD1,CASRPDRGSEQYF,TGTGCCAGCAGACCCGACAGGGGGTCCGAGCAGTACTTC
TRBJ2-7,NA,TRBV5-1,14,NA,CASSLAVGGYEQYF,TGCGCCAGCAGCTTGGCCGTCGGGGGATACGAGCAGTACTTC
TRBJ2-3,NA,TRBV5-1,16,TRBD2,CASSPRLADSTDTQYF,TGCGCCAGCAGCCCCAGACTAGCGGACAGCACAGATACGCAGTATTTT
TRBJ2-5,NA,TRBV19,13,TRBD2,CASSSGSPETQYF,TGTGCCAGTAGTAGCGGGAGCCCAGAGACCCAGTACTTC
TRBJ2-1,NA,TRBV28,15,TRBD1,CASRSGTGGHNEQFF,TGTGCCAGCCGGTCCGGGACAGGGGGCCACAATGAGCAGTTCTTC
TRBJ2-7,NA,TRBV28,13,NA,CASSFLTPDEQYF,TGTGCCAGCAGTTTCCTGACCCCGGACGAGCAGTACTTC
TRBJ1-5,NA,TRBV7-2,14,TRBD1,CASSSQQGRPAQHF,TGTGCCAGCAGCAGTCAACAGGGGCGACCGGCCCAGCATTTT
TRBJ1-3,NA,TRBV6-6,16,TRBD1,CASSPPGQFSGNTIYF,TGTGCCAGCAGCCCCCCGGGACAGTTCTCTGGAAACACCATATATTTT
TRBJ2-3,NA,TRBV6-5,14,NA,CASSYTRDTDTQYF,TGTGCCAGCAGTTACACCCGGGACACAGATACGCAGTATTTT
TRBJ1-1,NA,TRBV18,16,TRBD1,CASSQIDRGPDTEAFF,TGTGCCAGCTCACAAATAGACAGGGGGCCAGACACTGAAGCTTTCTTT
TRBJ2-4,NA,TRBV6-1,13,NA,CASSERWADIQYF,TGTGCCAGCAGTGAAAGGTGGGCTGACATTCAGTACTTC
TRBJ1-1,NA,TRBV5-4,14,NA,CASSLGRTAVEAFF,TGTGCCAGCAGCTTGGGACGGACAGCCGTTGAAGCTTTCTTT
TRBJ1-2,NA,TRBV7-9,13,NA,CASSHGPLYGYTF,TGTGCCAGCAGCCACGGGCCTTTGTATGGCTACACCTTC
TRBJ2-7,NA,TRBV5-5,14,TRBD1,CASSLGTGYHEQYF,TGTGCCAGCAGCTTAGGGACAGGGTACCACGAGCAGTACTTC
TRBJ2-5,NA,TRBV4-1,16,NA,CASSQVRGAQEETQYF,TGCGCCAGCAGCCAAGTCCGAGGTGCACAAGAAGAGACCCAGTACTTC
TRBJ1-1,NA,TRBV5-1,14,TRBD1,CASSTGTVNTEAFF,TGCGCCAGCAGCACCGGGACAGTGAACACTGAAGCTTTCTTT
TRBJ2-1,NA,TRBV6-4,16,NA,CASSDSRASPYNEQFF,TGTGCCAGCAGTGACTCGAGGGCGAGCCCCTACAATGAGCAGTTCTTC
TRBJ1-2,NA,TRBV5-1,13,NA,CASSWGRGDGYTF,TGCGCCAGCAGCTGGGGGAGAGGAGATGGCTACACCTTC
TRBJ1-1,NA,TRBV27,16,NA,CASSRSRPGWNAEAFF,TGTGCCAGCAGCCGCAGTAGGCCCGGGTGGAACGCTGAAGCTTTCTTT
TRBJ2-2,NA,TRBV11-3,13,NA,CASSTDMAGELFF,TGTGCCAGCAGCACAGACATGGCCGGGGAGCTGTTTTTT
TRBJ2-5,once,TRBV5-1,14,NA,CASILTAGGQAQYF,TGCGCCAGCATTCTCACTGCCGGGGGCCAGGCCCAGTACTTC
TRBJ2-1,NA,TRBV28,16,TRBD2,CASSFFAGGPYNEQFF,TGTGCCAGCAGTTTTTTCGCGGGAGGGCCGTACAATGAGCAGTTCTTC
TRBJ1-5,once,TRBV5-5,20,TRBD1,CASSFGSGVGTGTRNQPQHF,TGTGCCAGCAGCTTCGGGTCTGGGGTGGGGACAGGGACGAGGAATCAGCCCCAGCATTTT
TRBJ2-5,NA,TRBV5-1,14,NA,CASSEGLSRWTQYF,TGCGCCAGCAGCGAGGGACTCTCACGCTGGACCCAGTACTTC
TRBJ2-2,NA,TRBV10-2,16,TRBD2,CASSEWGGSGTGELFF,TGCGCCAGCAGTGAGTGGGGCGGGAGCGGCACCGGGGAGCTGTTTTTT
TRBJ2-7,NA,TRBV10-1,15,TRBD2,CASSERASGTYEQYF,TGCGCCAGCAGTGAGAGGGCTAGCGGGACTTACGAGCAGTACTTC
TRBJ2-7,NA,TRBV5-1,15,TRBD2,CASRLAGGGSYEQYF,TGCGCCAGCAGACTAGCGGGAGGGGGATCCTACGAGCAGTACTTC
TRBJ2-7,NA,TRBV5-1,16,TRBD1,CASSLASGTETYEQYF,TGCGCCAGCAGCTTGGCCTCCGGGACAGAGACCTACGAGCAGTACTTC
TRBJ2-7,NA,TRBV5-4,14,NA,CASSLAGAGNEQYF,TGTGCCAGCAGCTTGGCAGGGGCGGGCAACGAGCAGTACTTC
TRBJ2-5,NA,TRBV15,12,NA,CATSATQETQYF,TGTGCCACCAGCGCCACTCAAGAGACCCAGTACTTC
TRBJ2-5,NA,TRBV19,15,TRBD2,CASSFSGRAQETQYF,TGTGCCAGTAGTTTTAGCGGGAGGGCCCAAGAGACCCAGTACTTC
TRBJ2-1,NA,TRBV27,13,TRBD2,CASRRTSVNEQFF,TGTGCCAGCAGACGGACTAGCGTAAATGAGCAGTTCTTC
TRBJ1-6,NA,TRBV25-1,14,TRBD1,CASSETGPNSPLHF,TGTGCCAGCAGTGAGACAGGGCCTAATTCACCCCTCCACTTT
TRBJ2-7,NA,TRBV7-9,15,TRBD1,CASSPPGTGVTKQYF,TGTGCCAGCAGCCCGCCCGGGACAGGAGTTACGAAGCAGTACTTC
TRBJ1-2,NA,TRBV10-3,13,NA,CAISEAGAGGYTF,TGTGCCATCAGTGAAGCAGGAGCCGGTGGCTACACCTTC
TRBJ2-1,NA,TRBV11-3,18,TRBD2,CASSLDPVMRERESEQFF,TGTGCCAGCAGCTTAGACCCCGTTATGCGGGAGCGCGAGTCTGAGCAGTTCTTC
TRBJ1-5,NA,TRBV19,15,NA,CASSIVTAPNQPQHF,TGTGCCAGTAGTATTGTAACCGCACCAAATCAGCCCCAGCATTTT
TRBJ2-7,NA,TRBV10-3,12,NA,CAAAAGTYEQYF,TGTGCCGCGGCGGCAGGGACCTACGAGCAGTACTTC
TRBJ1-1,NA,TRBV14,14,NA,CASSQDFWNTEAFF,TGTGCCAGCAGCCAAGATTTTTGGAACACTGAAGCTTTCTTT
TRBJ2-6,NA,TRBV10-3,20,NA,CAIREENRTRRSTGANVLTF,TGTGCCATCAGAGAGGAGAATCGGACTCGCCGCTCAACTGGGGCCAACGTCCTGACTTTC
TRBJ2-2,NA,TRBV7-2,14,TRBD1,CASSPTGVTGELFF,TGTGCCAGCAGCCCGACAGGGGTCACCGGGGAGCTGTTTTTT
TRBJ2-2,NA,TRBV9,14,NA,CASSVSSLPGELFF,TGTGCCAGCAGCGTATCTAGCCTTCCCGGGGAGCTGTTTTTT
TRBJ2-7,once,TRBV9,15,TRBD2,CASSVGLAGVGEQYF,TGTGCCAGCAGCGTAGGACTAGCGGGAGTAGGGGAGCAGTACTTC
TRBJ2-2,NA,TRBV7-7,17,TRBD1,CASRATTGTGSSGELFF,TGTGCCAGCAGAGCTACTACCGGGACAGGGTCTAGCGGGGAGCTGTTTTTT
TRBJ2-3,NA,TRBV18,14,NA,CASSPLGKTDTQYF,TGTGCCAGCTCACCACTGGGGAAAACAGATACGCAGTATTTT
TRBJ1-3,NA,TRBV28,15,NA,CASSSPPASGNTIYF,TGTGCCAGCAGTTCCCCGCCAGCAAGCGGAAACACCATATATTTT
TRBJ2-7,once,TRBV30,14,NA,CAWGGGTRSYEQYF,TGTGCCTGGGGAGGTGGCACCCGATCCTACGAGCAGTACTTC
TRBJ2-7,NA,TRBV5-1,16,NA,CASSLPSSGTPSEQYF,TGCGCCAGCAGCTTGCCCTCATCCGGGACACCGTCCGAGCAGTACTTC
TRBJ1-2,NA,TRBV25-1,12,NA,CASSAGVYGYTF,TGTGCCAGCAGTGCTGGGGTATATGGCTACACCTTC
TRBJ2-7,NA,TRBV5-1,14,NA,CASSTDIGNYEQYF,TGCGCCAGCAGCACGGACATAGGTAACTACGAGCAGTACTTC
TRBJ1-3,NA,TRBV7-2,16,NA,CASSLAAGGSGNTIYF,TGTGCCAGCAGCTTAGCCGCGGGGGGGTCTGGAAACACCATATATTTT
TRBJ1-4,NA,TRBV9,15,NA,CASSVGTGPDEKLFF,TGTGCCAGCAGCGTAGGTACGGGTCCCGATGAAAAACTGTTTTTT
TRBJ2-7,NA,TRBV28,14,NA,CASRSDPRSTEQYF,TGTGCCAGCAGGTCGGACCCCAGGTCCACCGAGCAGTACTTC